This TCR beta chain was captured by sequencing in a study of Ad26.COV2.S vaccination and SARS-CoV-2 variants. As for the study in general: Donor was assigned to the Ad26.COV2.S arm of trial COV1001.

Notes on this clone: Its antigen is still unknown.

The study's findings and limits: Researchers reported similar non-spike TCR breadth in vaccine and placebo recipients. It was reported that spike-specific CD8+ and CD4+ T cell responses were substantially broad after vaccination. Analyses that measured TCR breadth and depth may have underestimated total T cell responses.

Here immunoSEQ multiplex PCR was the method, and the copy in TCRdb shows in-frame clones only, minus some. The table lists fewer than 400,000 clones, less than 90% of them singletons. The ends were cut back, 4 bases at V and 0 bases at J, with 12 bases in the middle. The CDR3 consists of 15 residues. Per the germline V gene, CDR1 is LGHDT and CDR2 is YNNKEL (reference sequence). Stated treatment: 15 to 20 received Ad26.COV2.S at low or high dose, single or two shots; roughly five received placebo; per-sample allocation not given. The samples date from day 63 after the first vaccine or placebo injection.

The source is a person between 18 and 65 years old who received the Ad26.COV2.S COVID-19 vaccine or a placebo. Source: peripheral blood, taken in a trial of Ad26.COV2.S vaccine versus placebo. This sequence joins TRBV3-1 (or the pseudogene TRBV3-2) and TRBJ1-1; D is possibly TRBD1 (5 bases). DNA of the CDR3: TGTGCCAGCAGCCTCCGGAGGGGCATGAACACTGAAGCTTTCTTT. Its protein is CASSLRRGMNTEAFF.